This T cell receptor beta chain came from a study of identical twins. One entry per CDR3 protein, called by TCRdb with MiXCR from the 5' RACE reads. The sample consists of 400,000 to 600,000 distinct CDR3 sequences, approximately 20% of them appearing once. J was trimmed by 6 bases and V by 0 bases; bases with no gene match: 4. CDR3 size: 15 residues. Germline values: CDR1 LNHNV, CDR2 YYDKDF (reference sequence). These data were also reused for a study on yellow fever vaccine responses in identical twins. According to that study: The T cell response to vaccination in identical twins was reportedly partly convergent and partly personalized.

The sequence derives from a woman between 18 and 30 years old in good health. The sequencing input was CD4+ T cells sorted from blood. V gene TRBV15 combines with J gene TRBJ2-2; 7 positions match TRBD1. The CDR3 here is CATSREDRIAGELFF. The CDR3 region has the DNA TGTGCCACCAGCAGAGAGGACAGGATCGCCGGGGAGCTGTTTTTT.